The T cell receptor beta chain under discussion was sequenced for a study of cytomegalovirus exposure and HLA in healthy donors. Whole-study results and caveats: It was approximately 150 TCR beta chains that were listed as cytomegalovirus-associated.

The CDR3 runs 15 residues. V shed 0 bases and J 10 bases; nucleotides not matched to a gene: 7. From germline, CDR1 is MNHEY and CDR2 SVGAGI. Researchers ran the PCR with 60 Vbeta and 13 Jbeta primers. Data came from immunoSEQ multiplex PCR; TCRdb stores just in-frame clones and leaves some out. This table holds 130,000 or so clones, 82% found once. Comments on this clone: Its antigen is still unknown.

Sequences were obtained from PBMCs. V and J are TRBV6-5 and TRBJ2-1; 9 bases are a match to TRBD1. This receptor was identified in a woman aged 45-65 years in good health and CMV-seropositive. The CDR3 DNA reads TGTGCCAGCAGTTACTCTTACAGGGGGCGCGTGGAGCAGTTCTTC. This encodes CASSYSYRGRVEQFF.